This TCR beta chain was found in a study of T cells in Graves' hyperthyroidism and ophthalmopathy. This clonotype was observed at least ten times. The V gene lost 0 bases and the J gene lost 5 bases, with 9 bases spanning the gap. Per the germline V gene, CDR1 is SGHRS and CDR2 is YFSETQ. This CDR3 has 14 residues. The TCR beta CDR3 regions underwent amplification using RNA transcripts as the source. Initially, a first-round RT-PCR of the TCR CDR3 employed the HTBI primer set. TCRdb recomputed calls from the multiplex PCR reads with MiXCR, one row per CDR3 protein. The table lists roughly 530,000 distinct CDR3 sequences, roughly 15% of them singletons.

V usage is TRBV5-1 and J usage is TRBJ1-5, with D uncertain. This TCR derives from a woman under 30 with Graves' ophthalmopathy. The source material was blood. In DNA form, the CDR3 reads TGCGCCAGCAGCTTGGGGCCAGGAGATCAGCCCCAGCATTTT. Translation: CASSLGPGDQPQHF.